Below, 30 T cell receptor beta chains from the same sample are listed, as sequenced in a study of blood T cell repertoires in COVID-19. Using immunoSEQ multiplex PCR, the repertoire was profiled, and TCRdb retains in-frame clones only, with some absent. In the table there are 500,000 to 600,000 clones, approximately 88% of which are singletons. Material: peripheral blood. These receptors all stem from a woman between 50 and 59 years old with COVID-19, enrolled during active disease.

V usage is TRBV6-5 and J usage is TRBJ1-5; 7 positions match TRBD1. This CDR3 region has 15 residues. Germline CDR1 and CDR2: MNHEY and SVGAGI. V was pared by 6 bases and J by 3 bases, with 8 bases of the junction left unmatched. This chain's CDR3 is CASSRLGTDNQPQHF. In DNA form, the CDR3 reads TGTGCCAGCAGCCGCCTTGGGACAGACAATCAGCCCCAGCATTTT.

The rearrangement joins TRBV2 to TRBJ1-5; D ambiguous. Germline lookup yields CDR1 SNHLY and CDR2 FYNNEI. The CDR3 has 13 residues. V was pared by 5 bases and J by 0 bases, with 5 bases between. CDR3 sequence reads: CASSTDSNQPQHF. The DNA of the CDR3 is TGTGCCAGCAGTACAGATAGCAATCAGCCCCAGCATTTT.

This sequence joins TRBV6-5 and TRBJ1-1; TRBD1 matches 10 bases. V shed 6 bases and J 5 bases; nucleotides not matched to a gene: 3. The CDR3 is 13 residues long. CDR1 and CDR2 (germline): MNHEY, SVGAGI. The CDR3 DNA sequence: TGTGCCAGCAGGGGGACAGGGGTAACTGAAGCTTTCTTT. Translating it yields CASRGTGVTEAFF.

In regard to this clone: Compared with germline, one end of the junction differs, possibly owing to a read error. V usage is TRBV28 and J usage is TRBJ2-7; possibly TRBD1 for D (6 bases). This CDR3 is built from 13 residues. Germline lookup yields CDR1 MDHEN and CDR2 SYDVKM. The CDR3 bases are TGTGCCAGCAGTCACGGGACAACCTACGGGCAGTACTTC. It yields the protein CASSHGTTYGQYF.

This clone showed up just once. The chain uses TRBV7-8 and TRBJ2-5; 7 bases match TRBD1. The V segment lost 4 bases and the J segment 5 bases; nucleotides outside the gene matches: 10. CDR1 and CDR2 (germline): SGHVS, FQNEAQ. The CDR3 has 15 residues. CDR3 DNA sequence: TGTGCCAGCAGCTCTTCACAGGGGAGAGGGGAGACCCAGTACTTC. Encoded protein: CASSSSQGRGETQYF. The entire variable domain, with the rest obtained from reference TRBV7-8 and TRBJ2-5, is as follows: GAGVSQSPRYKVAKRGQDVALRCDPISGHVSLFWYQQALGQGPEFLTYFQNEAQLDKSGLPSDRFFAERPEGSVSTLKIQRTQQEDSAVYLCASSSSQGRGETQYFGPGTRLLVL.

Here the CDR3 reads CSVRGPPHSPYEQYF. CDR3 in DNA: TGCAGCGTACGCGGGCCGCCTCACTCCCCCTACGAGCAGTACTTC. This chain uses TRBV29-1 with TRBJ2-7; a weak D match, TRBD2 (5 bases). The germline CDR1 and CDR2 sequences are SQVTM and ANQGSEA. Trimming removed 6 bases at V and 2 bases at J, with 20 bases between. This CDR3 is built from 15 residues.

The CDR3 sequence: CASTWGDGGNSPLHF. The CDR3, as DNA: TGTGCCAGTACTTGGGGGGACGGGGGAAATTCACCCCTCCACTTT. The V gene is TRBV6-5, the J gene TRBJ1-6, with D perhaps matching TRBD1 (5 bases). Germline values: CDR1 MNHEY, CDR2 SVGAGI. The CDR3 covers 15 residues. Trimming left V 9 bases short and J 7 bases short, with 19 bases between.

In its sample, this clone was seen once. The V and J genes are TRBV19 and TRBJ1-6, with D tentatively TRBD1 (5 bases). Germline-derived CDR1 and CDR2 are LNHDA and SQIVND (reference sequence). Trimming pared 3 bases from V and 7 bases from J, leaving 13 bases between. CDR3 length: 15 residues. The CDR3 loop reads CASSMGEGKNSPLHF. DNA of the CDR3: TGTGCCAGTAGTATGGGGGAGGGGAAAAATTCACCCCTCCACTTT.

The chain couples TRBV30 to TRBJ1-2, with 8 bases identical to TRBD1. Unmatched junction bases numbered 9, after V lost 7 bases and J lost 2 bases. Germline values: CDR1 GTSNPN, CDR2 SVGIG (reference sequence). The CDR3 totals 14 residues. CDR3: CALSDHRGNYGYTF. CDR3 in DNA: TGTGCCTTGTCTGATCACAGGGGGAACTATGGCTACACCTTC.

The CDR3: CASSQRFTDTQYF. CDR3 in DNA: TGCGCCAGCAGCCAACGGTTCACAGATACGCAGTATTTT. V and J are TRBV4-1 and TRBJ2-3, with D hard to call. The CDR3 has 13 residues. Between the trimmed V and J ends, which lost 2 bases and 2 bases, there was a span of 5 bases. Looked up from germline, CDR1 is MGHRA and CDR2 is YSYEKL.

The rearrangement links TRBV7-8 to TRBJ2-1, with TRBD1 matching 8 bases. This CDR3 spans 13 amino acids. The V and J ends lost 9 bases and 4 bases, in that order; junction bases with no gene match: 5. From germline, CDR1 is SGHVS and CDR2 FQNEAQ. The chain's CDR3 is CASQGAAYNEQFF. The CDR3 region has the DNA TGTGCCAGTCAGGGGGCGGCTTACAATGAGCAGTTCTTC.

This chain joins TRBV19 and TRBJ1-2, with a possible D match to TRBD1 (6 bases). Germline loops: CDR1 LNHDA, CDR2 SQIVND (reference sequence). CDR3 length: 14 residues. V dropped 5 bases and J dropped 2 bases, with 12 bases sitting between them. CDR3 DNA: TGTGCCAGTAGTCAGGGGCCACTGAACTATGGCTACACCTTC. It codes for CASSQGPLNYGYTF.

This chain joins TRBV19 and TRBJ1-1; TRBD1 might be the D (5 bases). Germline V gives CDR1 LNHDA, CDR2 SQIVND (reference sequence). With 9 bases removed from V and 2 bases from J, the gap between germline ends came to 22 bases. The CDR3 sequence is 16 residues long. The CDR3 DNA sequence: TGTGCCAGGCATTCCCATCGGCAGGGTGGAAACACTGAAGCTTTCTTT. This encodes CARHSHRQGGNTEAFF.

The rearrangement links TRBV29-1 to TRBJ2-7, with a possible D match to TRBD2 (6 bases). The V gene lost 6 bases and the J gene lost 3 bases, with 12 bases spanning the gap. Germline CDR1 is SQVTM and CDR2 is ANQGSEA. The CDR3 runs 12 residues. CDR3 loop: CSVHWGDYEQYF. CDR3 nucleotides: TGCAGCGTCCATTGGGGGGACTACGAGCAGTACTTC.

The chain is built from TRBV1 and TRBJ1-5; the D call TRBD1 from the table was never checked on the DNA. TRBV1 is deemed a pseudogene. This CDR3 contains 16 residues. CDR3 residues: CTSSQDEGGQGKPQHF. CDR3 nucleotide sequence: TGCACCAGCAGCCAAGATGAAGGGGGACAGGGTAAGCCCCAGCATTTT.

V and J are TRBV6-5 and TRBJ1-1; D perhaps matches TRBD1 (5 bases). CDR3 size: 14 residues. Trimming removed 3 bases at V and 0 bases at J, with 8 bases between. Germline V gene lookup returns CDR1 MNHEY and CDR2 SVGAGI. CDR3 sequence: CASSYRQMNTEAFF. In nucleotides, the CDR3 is TGTGCCAGCAGTTATCGACAGATGAACACTGAAGCTTTCTTT.

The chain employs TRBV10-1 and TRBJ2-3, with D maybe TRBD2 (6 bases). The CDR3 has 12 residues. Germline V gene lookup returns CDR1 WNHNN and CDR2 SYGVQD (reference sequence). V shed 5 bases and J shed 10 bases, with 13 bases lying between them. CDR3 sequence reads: CASSSAGGAQYF. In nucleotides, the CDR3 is TGCGCCAGCAGTTCTGCCGGAGGGGCGCAGTATTTT.

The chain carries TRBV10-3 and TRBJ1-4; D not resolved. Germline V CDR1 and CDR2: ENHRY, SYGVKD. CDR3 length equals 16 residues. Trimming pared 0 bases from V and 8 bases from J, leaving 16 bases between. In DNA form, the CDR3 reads TGTGCCATCAGTGAGTCTCTCGGAGGTCTGAGCGAAAAACTGTTTTTT. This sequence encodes CAISESLGGLSEKLFF.

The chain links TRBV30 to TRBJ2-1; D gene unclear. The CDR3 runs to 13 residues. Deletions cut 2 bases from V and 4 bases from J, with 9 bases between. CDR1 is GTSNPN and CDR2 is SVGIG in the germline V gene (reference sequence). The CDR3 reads CAWSRLQYNEQFF. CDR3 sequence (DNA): TGTGCCTGGAGTCGATTGCAGTACAATGAGCAGTTCTTC.

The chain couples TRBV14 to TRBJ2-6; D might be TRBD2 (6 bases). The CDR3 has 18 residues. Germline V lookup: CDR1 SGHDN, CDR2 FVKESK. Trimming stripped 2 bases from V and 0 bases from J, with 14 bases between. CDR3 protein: CASSQRRGTSSGANVLTF. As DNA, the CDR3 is TGTGCCAGCAGCCAACGGCGGGGCACAAGCTCTGGGGCCAACGTCCTGACTTTC.

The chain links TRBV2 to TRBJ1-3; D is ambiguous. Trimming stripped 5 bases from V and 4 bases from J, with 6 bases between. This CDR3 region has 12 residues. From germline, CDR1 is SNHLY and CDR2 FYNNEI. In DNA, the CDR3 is TGTGCCAGCAGTCAGTCAGGAAACACCATATATTTT. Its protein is CASSQSGNTIYF. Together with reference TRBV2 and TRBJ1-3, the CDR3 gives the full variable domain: EPEVTQTPSHQVTQMGQEVILRCVPISNHLYFYWYRQILGQKVEFLVSFYNNEISEKSEIFDDQFSVERPDGSNFTLKIRSTKLEDSAMYFCASSQSGNTIYFGEGSWLTVV.

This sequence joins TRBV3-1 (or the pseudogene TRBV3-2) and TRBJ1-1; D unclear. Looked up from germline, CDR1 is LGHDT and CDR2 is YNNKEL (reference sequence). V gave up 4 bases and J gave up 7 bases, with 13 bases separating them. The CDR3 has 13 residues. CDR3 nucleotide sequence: TGTGCCAGCAGCCCGGTTGGAGAGAATGAAGCTTTCTTT. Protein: CASSPVGENEAFF.

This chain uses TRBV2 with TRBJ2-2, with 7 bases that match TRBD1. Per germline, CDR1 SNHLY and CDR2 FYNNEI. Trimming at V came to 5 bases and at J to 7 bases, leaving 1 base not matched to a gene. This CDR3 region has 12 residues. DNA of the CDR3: TGTGCCAGCAGTCAGGGGGTCGGGGAGCTGTTTTTT. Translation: CASSQGVGELFF.

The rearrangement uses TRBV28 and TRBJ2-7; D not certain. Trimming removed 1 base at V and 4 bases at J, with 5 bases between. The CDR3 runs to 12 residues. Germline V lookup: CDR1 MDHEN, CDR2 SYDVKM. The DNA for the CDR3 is TGTGCCAGCAGTTTATTCCCTTACGAGCAGTACTTC. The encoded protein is CASSLFPYEQYF.

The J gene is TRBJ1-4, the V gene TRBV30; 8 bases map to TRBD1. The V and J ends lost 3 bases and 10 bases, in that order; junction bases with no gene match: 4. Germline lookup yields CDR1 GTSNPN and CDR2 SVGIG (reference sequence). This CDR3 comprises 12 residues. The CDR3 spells CAWRTGDRKLFF. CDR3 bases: TGTGCCTGGAGGACAGGGGACCGAAAACTGTTTTTT.

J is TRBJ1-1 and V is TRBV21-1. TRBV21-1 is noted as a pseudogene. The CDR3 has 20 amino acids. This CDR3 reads CASSTSARPGGTWGNTEAFF. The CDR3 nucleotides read TGTGCCAGCAGCACCTCAGCCCGACCGGGGGGCACGTGGGGGAACACTGAAGCTTTCTTT.

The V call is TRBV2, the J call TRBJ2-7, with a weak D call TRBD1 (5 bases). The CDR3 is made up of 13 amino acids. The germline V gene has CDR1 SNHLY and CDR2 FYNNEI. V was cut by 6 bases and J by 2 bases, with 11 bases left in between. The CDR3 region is CASRSGSPYEQYF. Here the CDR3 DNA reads TGTGCCAGCAGGTCAGGGTCCCCCTACGAGCAGTACTTC. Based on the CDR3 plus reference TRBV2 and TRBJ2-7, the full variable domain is EPEVTQTPSHQVTQMGQEVILRCVPISNHLYFYWYRQILGQKVEFLVSFYNNEISEKSEIFDDQFSVERPDGSNFTLKIRSTKLEDSAMYFCASRSGSPYEQYFGPGTRLTVT.

CDR3 residues: CASSVGGAGEEGYTF. DNA of the CDR3: TGTGCCAGCAGCGTAGGCGGAGCGGGGGAAGAAGGCTACACCTTC. This chain connects TRBV9 to TRBJ1-2; tentatively, D is TRBD1 (5 bases). Germline assignment: CDR1 SGDLS and CDR2 YYNGEE. The CDR3 is made up of 15 amino acids. Trimming removed 0 bases from V and 8 bases from J, with 17 bases in between.

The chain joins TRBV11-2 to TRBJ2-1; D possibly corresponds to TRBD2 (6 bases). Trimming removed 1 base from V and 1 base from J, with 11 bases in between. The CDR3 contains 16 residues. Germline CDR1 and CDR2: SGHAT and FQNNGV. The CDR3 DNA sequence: TGTGCCAGCAGCTTAGTGGAGGGGAGGTCCTACAATGAGCAGTTCTTC. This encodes CASSLVEGRSYNEQFF.

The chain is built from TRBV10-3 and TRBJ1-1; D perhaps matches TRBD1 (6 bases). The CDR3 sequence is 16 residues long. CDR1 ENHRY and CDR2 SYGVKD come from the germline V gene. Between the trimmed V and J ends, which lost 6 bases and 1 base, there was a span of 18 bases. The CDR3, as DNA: TGTGCCATCAGCGATACGAAGGGAGGGGGGAACACTGAAGCTTTCTTT. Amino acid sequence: CAISDTKGGGNTEAFF.